This entry features one T cell receptor beta chain sequence. What it recognizes is unknown. The data originate from a study of beta chain features in type 1 diabetes. In the study overall: Over all samples combined, over 85,000,000 sorted cells were examined.

Every bit of the isolated RNA underwent reverse transcription, so sequencing read expressed TCRB transcripts. TCRdb's table, derived via immunoSEQ multiplex PCR, lists solely in-frame clones and lacks some. The sample holds roughly 100,000 clones, around 30% seen once. The CDR3 has 13 residues. Germline V gene sequence: CDR1 MGHDK, CDR2 SYGVNS. V lost 8 bases to trimming and J lost 7 bases; unmatched junction nucleotides: 4. Sorted CD4+ subsets: naive, central memory, regulatory, stem cell-like memory (CD45RO/CCR7/CD25/CD127/CD95/CD27 panel). General study findings and limits: Patients with Type 1 diabetes showed moderately but significantly shorter TCRB CDR3s in all four CD4+ subsets. Whether HLA type influences TCRB rearrangement remained unresolved here.

This receptor was taken from a woman under 30 with type 1 diabetes. This chain joins TRBV25-1 and TRBJ2-1; 11 nucleotides agree with TRBD2. The sample taken for sequencing was central memory CD4+ T cells from blood. In DNA, the CDR3 is TGTGCCAGCGCACTAGCGGGAGTAAATGAGCAGTTCTTC. It specifies CASALAGVNEQFF. The whole variable domain, filled in from reference TRBV25-1 and TRBJ2-1, reads EADIYQTPRYLVIGTGKKITLECSQTMGHDKMYWYQQDPGMELHLIHYSYGVNSTEKGDLSSESTVSRIRTEHFPLTLESARPSHTSQYLCASALAGVNEQFFGPGTRLTVL.